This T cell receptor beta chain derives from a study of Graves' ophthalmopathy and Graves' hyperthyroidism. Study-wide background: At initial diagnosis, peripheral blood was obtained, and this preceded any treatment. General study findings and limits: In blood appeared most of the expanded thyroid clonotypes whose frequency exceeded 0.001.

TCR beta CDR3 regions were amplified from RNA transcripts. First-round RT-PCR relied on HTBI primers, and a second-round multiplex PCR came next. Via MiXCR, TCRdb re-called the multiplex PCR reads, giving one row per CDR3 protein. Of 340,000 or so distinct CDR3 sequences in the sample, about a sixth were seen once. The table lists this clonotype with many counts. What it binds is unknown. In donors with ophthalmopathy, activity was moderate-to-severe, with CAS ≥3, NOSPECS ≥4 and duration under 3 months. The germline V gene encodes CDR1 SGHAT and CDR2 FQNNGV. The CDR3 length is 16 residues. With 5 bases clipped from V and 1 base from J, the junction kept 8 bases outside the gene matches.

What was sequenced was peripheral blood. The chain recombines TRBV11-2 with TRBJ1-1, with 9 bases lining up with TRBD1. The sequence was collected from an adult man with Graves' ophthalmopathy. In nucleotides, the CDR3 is TGTGCCAGCAGCATCATACAGGGGGCATGGAACACTGAAGCTTTCTTT. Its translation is CASSIIQGAWNTEAFF.